The next 7 T cell receptor beta chains were all read from a single sample in a study of blood T cell repertoires in COVID-19. Sequenced by immunoSEQ multiplex PCR; TCRdb stores in-frame clones only, minus some. The data contain about 340,000 clones, 90% to 95% of them singletons. Input material: peripheral blood. These receptors all come from a woman in her late teens or twenties who had recovered from COVID-19.

The rearrangement joins TRBV7-2 to TRBJ1-2; D unresolved. Germline values: CDR1 SGHTA, CDR2 FQGNSA. This CDR3 comprises 12 residues. V was trimmed by 2 bases and J by 5 bases, leaving 6 bases between them. The CDR3 region is CASSLSQYGYTF. The CDR3 coding sequence is TGTGCCAGCAGCTTAAGTCAGTATGGCTACACCTTC.

The chain recombines TRBV5-8 with TRBJ2-5; 11 nucleotides match TRBD2. The V and J ends lost 5 bases and 2 bases, in that order; junction bases with no gene match: 11. CDR3 length: 17 residues. Germline V lookup: CDR1 SGHTS, CDR2 YDEGEE. In DNA, the CDR3 is TGTGCCAGCAGAGGATATAGCGGGAGGGTTAGGCAAGAGACCCAGTACTTC. Its translation is CASRGYSGRVRQETQYF.

V gene TRBV7-2 combines with J gene TRBJ2-3, with 10 bases identical to TRBD2. The CDR3 is made up of 16 amino acids. V gave up 1 base and J gave up 5 bases; unmatched junction bases: 6. Germline CDR1 and CDR2: SGHTA and FQGNSA. CDR3 amino acids: CASSLGAGGRRDTQYF. The CDR3 DNA is TGTGCCAGCAGCTTAGGAGCGGGAGGGCGCAGAGATACGCAGTATTTT.

The chain recombines TRBV5-1 with TRBJ1-6; D is uncertain. Looked up from germline, CDR1 is SGHRS and CDR2 is YFSETQ. The V gene lost 1 base and the J gene lost 7 bases, with 9 bases spanning the gap. The length of the CDR3 is 14 residues. The CDR3 loop is CASSLSRENSPLHF. In nucleotides, the CDR3 is TGCGCCAGCAGCTTGAGTCGGGAGAATTCACCCCTCCACTTT.

The chain uses TRBV5-8 and TRBJ2-5; no firm D call. CDR3 length equals 11 residues. Germline V lookup: CDR1 SGHTS, CDR2 YDEGEE. V was clipped by 4 bases and J by 5 bases, with 6 bases between them. This CDR3 reads CASSPVETQYF. In DNA form, the CDR3 reads TGTGCCAGCAGCCCTGTGGAGACCCAGTACTTC.

V usage is TRBV6-5 and J usage is TRBJ1-5, with D uncertain. With 0 bases removed from V and 2 bases from J, the gap between germline ends came to 5 bases. The CDR3 totals 14 residues. Germline loops: CDR1 MNHEY, CDR2 SVGAGI. This CDR3 reads CASSYSAGNQPQHF. CDR3 DNA: TGTGCCAGCAGTTACTCGGCGGGCAATCAGCCCCAGCATTTT.

The chain carries TRBV5-8 and TRBJ2-7; TRBD1 matches at 8 bases. CDR1 and CDR2 (germline): SGHTS, YDEGEE. Trimming cost V 4 bases and J 3 bases; bases outside gene matches: 3. The CDR3 is made up of 13 amino acids. CDR3 loop: CASSRQGFYEQYV. DNA of the CDR3: TGTGCCAGCAGCAGACAGGGGTTCTACGAGCAGTACGTC.